This T cell receptor (beta chain) is drawn from a study of shared clonotypes between healthy human individuals. The study, taken as a whole, reports: Approximately 5.3% was the fraction of naive CD4 clonotypes found shared across a few donors. The researchers took only blood, and tissue repertoires probably look different. Among non-shared clonotypes, generation probabilities were lower than among those shared by all four donors.

Naive CD4+ cells were CD45RA-selected; the remaining cells were memory. The method was immunoSEQ multiplex PCR; TCRdb's version includes in-frame clones alone and lacks a portion of them. The data hold roughly 2 million clones, with approximately 96% observed a single time. Looked up from germline, CDR1 is ENHRY and CDR2 is SYGVKD. V was shortened by 3 bases and J by 5 bases, with 9 bases between the two germline ends. This CDR3 spans 13 amino acids. Details on this clone: Its specificity is not known.

The sequence came from a man between 18 and 35 years old in good health. The chain couples TRBV10-3 to TRBJ2-3; D gene unclear. The sample was naive CD4+ T cells sorted from blood. Subset indicated: CD45RA+ positively selected. CDR3 nucleotides: TGTGCCATCAGTGACCTTCCTGGAGATACGCAGTATTTT. It yields the protein CAISDLPGDTQYF.